The text below deals with one T cell receptor (beta chain). At one end, the junction sequence differs from germline, possibly due to a read error. Regarding donors, all were healthy bone marrow donors. Although they were nominally healthy when sampled, donors likely had unrecorded immune exposures. 60 Vbeta and 13 Jbeta primers were used in PCR. Generated by immunoSEQ multiplex PCR, the TCRdb table keeps only in-frame clones and is missing some. The table lists about 80,000 clones, roughly 85% of them singletons. The CDR3 has 18 amino acids. Germline CDR1 is SEHNR and CDR2 is FQNEAQ (reference sequence). The sample is drawn from a study of cytomegalovirus exposure and HLA in healthy donors. Across the whole study: The study placed 70% to 85% of its 350 to 450 genotyped donors in the Caucasian-associated ancestry cluster.

The TCR originated in a man aged 25-40 years in good health and CMV-seronegative. Sample: PBMCs. This chain connects TRBV7-9 to TRBJ1-1, with TRBD1 identical over 7 bases. CDR3 loop: CSSSLETRQGARWTEAFF. CDR3 DNA: TGTTCCAGCAGCTTGGAGACTAGACAGGGAGCGCGGTGGACTGAAGCTTTCTTT. The full variable domain, completed using reference TRBV7-9 and TRBJ1-1, is DTGVSQNPRHKITKRGQNVTFRCDPISEHNRLYWYRQTLGQGPEFLTYFQNEAQLEKSRLLSDRFSAERPKGSFSTLEIQRTEQGDSAMYLCSSSLETRQGARWTEAFFGQGTRLTVV.